This TCR beta chain was found in a study of early T cells in non-severe SARS-CoV-2 infection (dated by TCRdb to the early 2020s). With regard to the full study: TCR sequencing used bulk RNA from unsorted whole blood, so alpha and beta chains could not be paired.

The study was a case-control design nested within a healthcare worker cohort in London, UK, with weekly nasopharyngeal swab PCR tests and blood sampling. Healthcare workers were recruited during the week of the UK lockdown, between 23 and 31 March 2020, and followed weekly for up to 16 weeks. The CDR3 runs 15 amino acids, cysteine and phenylalanine included. The only DNA kept is the CDR3, 45 bases in frame from the first base. According to the germline V gene, CDR1 reads LGHNT and CDR2 reads FRNRAP. V and J lose 5 bases and 2 bases, and a span of 15 bases separates them. The method behind the library was 5' RACE. Sequencing was performed on a NextSeq 500. To correct for sequencing error and PCR bias, the TCR library protocol tagged individual cDNA molecules with unique molecular identifiers. Both TCR alpha and beta chains were sequenced, and tight co-correlation was observed between alpha and beta sequence abundances in each sample. On the study's bioinformatics: V gene, J gene and CDR3 annotation of TCR sequences was performed with Decombinator V4. Expanded TCRs were defined as changing significantly between any two time points under a Poisson model with p below 0.0001. TCR abundances were normalised to the total number of TCRs sequenced per sample and expressed as counts per million. TRAV1-2 paired with TRAJ12, TRAJ20 or TRAJ33 defined MAIT TCRs, while TRAV10 paired with TRAJ18 defined iNKT TCRs. VDJdb, accessed 1 November 2021, was searched for CMV, EBV and SARS-CoV-2 annotated TCRs, with TCRs annotated for multiple antigens excluded. TCRdb trimmed the raw reads at Q25, called clones with MiXCR and kept productive beta chains. Merged by CDR3 protein, the rows form single entries marked with the most common genes and DNA. The V and J calls were determined by TCRdb, not by the authors. The sample contains 70,000 to 95,000 distinct CDR3 sequences, 13% to 15% of them found a single time. The top ten constitute roughly 11% of the sample.

Details on this clonotype: This clone's antigen is unknown. Base quality data are lacking; no much larger clone is found one base away.

The full study reports these points: VDJdb matching was skewed toward anti-spike CD8 responses and likely underestimated virus-specific expansions, missing private and CD4 specificities.

The receptor chain draws on TRBV12-5 and TRBJ1-1; there is no confident call for the D gene. Sequencing was done on a sample of whole blood. The clonotype comes from an adult who was a healthcare worker with PCR-confirmed SARS-CoV-2 infection or an uninfected control (not recorded which). The encoded CDR3 is CASGTSRDFNTEAFF. The bases read TGTGCTAGTGGTACCTCCCGGGATTTCAACACTGAAGCTTTCTTT.